This T cell receptor beta chain is drawn from a study of blood T cell repertoires in COVID-19. Overall study context: The cDNA or gDNA used as material had been derived from T cells, B-cell-depleted T cells, or PBMCs.

In germline, CDR1 is SGHDT, CDR2 YYEEEE. The CDR3 has 15 amino acids. V was trimmed by 7 bases and J by 3 bases, leaving 19 bases between them. In the original workflow: Amplified reference gene primers provided the basis for estimating nucleated cell counts. Sequencing was performed with immunoSEQ multiplex PCR; in TCRdb, only in-frame clones are kept and a portion is missing. Clone size and V and J calls were adopted from that table, with D and trimming inferred from the DNA. The sample records about 240,000 clones, about 84% being singletons. The TCR was taken from an older man with acute or convalescent COVID-19. V is TRBV5-6 and J is TRBJ1-2; D might be TRBD1 (5 bases). Material for sequencing was peripheral blood. Here the CDR3 reads CASSPRGILDYGYTF. In DNA, the CDR3 is TGTGCCAGCTCTCCCCGGGGGATTCTGGACTATGGCTACACCTTC. Variable domain in full (rest from reference TRBV5-6 and TRBJ1-2): DAGVTQSPTHLIKTRGQQVTLRCSPKSGHDTVSWYQQALGQGPQFIFQYYEEEERQRGNFPDRFSGHQFPNYSSELNVNALLLGDSALYLCASSPRGILDYGYTFGSGTRLTVV.